This T cell receptor (beta chain) came from a study of OX40 agonist ivuxolimab in advanced cancers. In the study overall: Ivuxolimab was an agonistic, fully human IgG2 monoclonal antibody directed against OX40 (CD134), a costimulatory receptor. Three dose-escalation patients achieved partial responses, one with hepatocellular carcinoma and two with cutaneous melanoma. Intravenous ivuxolimab was administered to patients every 2 weeks at six dose levels: 0.01, 0.1, 0.3, 1.5, 3 and 10 mg/kg. The purpose of peripheral TCRbeta sequencing was to test whether ivuxolimab changed TCR sequence diversity and led to clonal T-cell expansion. Of the roughly 52 dose-escalation patients, hepatocellular carcinoma was present in some 19, melanoma in some 15, renal cell carcinoma in 9 and head and neck cancer in 9. The monotherapy dose-escalation portion (N of about 50 patients) of the phase I ivuxolimab trial is reported in the paper. Patients were allowed to have had prior anti-PD-1, anti-PD-L1 or anti-CTLA-4 therapy, and approximately 40% of the dose-escalation patients had been treated with checkpoint inhibitors. A male proportion of around 83% and a mean age of roughly 55 years, ranging from roughly 23 to 90, were recorded for the dose-escalation cohort. Study-level results and caveats: In partial responders in the 0.1-3.0 mg/kg groups, normalized peripheral clonal expansion was found to be among the lowest, especially among CD8+ T cells. After ivuxolimab, CD8+ T cells had more expanded clones than CD4+ T cells on average. The antigen specificity of the peripheral T cells that underwent clonal expansion was not determined. Clonal expansion of both CD4+ and CD8+ blood T cells was observed from baseline to week 6 at doses 0.1 to 3.0 mg/kg. Low levels of normalized T-cell clonal expansion were also shown by some nonresponding patients.

Genomic DNA was isolated from the sorted cells so that the TCRbeta CDR3 region could be sequenced. The immunoSEQ Assay was used to sequence the TCRbeta CDR3 regions. TCRdb re-hosts the immuneACCESS table, in-frame sequences only. Its copies lack some clones; in the studies checked, an unresolved V gene accounts for under half of them, and the cause for the rest is not known. The sample table shows tens of thousands of clones, and over 65% are seen once. The top ten clones comprise 35% to 40% of the sample. With regard to this clone: Its antigen is still unknown. No base quality information exists; no much larger clone differs at one position.

Patients with a history of autoimmune disease or receiving systemic immunosuppression were excluded from the trial. Peripheral blood for TCR sequencing was collected from all dose cohorts at baseline, on cycle 4 day 1, and on cycle 7 day 1. Samples were obtained from an open-label, multicenter, first-in-human phase I dose-escalation trial of ivuxolimab. Adults with locally advanced or metastatic melanoma, renal cell, hepatocellular, or head and neck squamous cell carcinoma were enrolled in the trial. Before TCR sequencing, CD4+ and CD8+ T cells were separately sorted from peripheral blood. The sequencing here drew on CD4+ or CD8+ T cells sorted from blood, taken in a trial of the OX40 agonist ivuxolimab. This TCR was sampled from an adult with an advanced solid tumor such as melanoma, head and neck, liver or kidney cancer.

In nucleotide form, the sequence is TGTGCCAGCAGCAAATGGGACAGGGCATCAGAGACCCAGTACTTC. Protein translation: CASSKWDRASETQYF. The chain joins TRBV7-9 to TRBJ2-5; 9 central bases correspond to TRBD1. CDR1 and CDR2 (SEHNR, FQNEAQ) derive from the germline V gene (reference sequence). From V the trimming removes 5 bases and from J it removes 4 bases, while the gene matches leave 8 bases of the junction unaccounted for. The CDR3 goes from the cysteine to the phenylalanine over 15 residues. Only the CDR3 DNA stays, 45 bases, in frame from base 1.